This is a list of T cell receptor beta chains from one sample in a study of sequential checkpoint blockade in melanoma. Profiled with immunoSEQ multiplex PCR; TCRdb holds only in-frame clones, not every one. The sample yields around 12,000 clones, less than 75% seen once. The specimen was CD8+ T cells sorted from blood (inferred from file names), collected from a patient given nivolumab and ipilimumab in sequence. These receptors came from a human donor with melanoma. The CDR3 runs from the conserved cysteine through the conserved F or W. The order of the fields is J gene, clone size, V gene, CDR3 protein. The listing skips clone size in some rows; elsewhere it reads once, few, many or a size class.

>TRBJ1-5|.|TRBV6-6
CASSPGHYNQPQHF
>TRBJ1-1|.|TRBV7-3
CASNLGPGGNTEAFF
>TRBJ1-2|.|TRBV2
CASKTGGASYGYTF
>TRBJ1-2|.|TRBV4-3
CASSQDPTGRGYGYTF
>TRBJ1-3|.|TRBV5-5
CASSSEGTPGNTIYF
>TRBJ1-2|.|TRBV10-3
CAIMRDSLSDGYTF
>TRBJ1-1|.|TRBV11-2
CASSSGTGVNTEAFF
>TRBJ2-5|.|TRBV28
CASSLELDRPNQESQYF
>TRBJ2-1|.|TRBV2
CASSEKRTYNEQFF
>TRBJ2-3|.|TRBV4-3
CASSQVWDSGDDTDTQYF
>TRBJ2-7|once|TRBV5-8
CASSLQPGGGYEQYF
>TRBJ1-3|.|TRBV7-2
CASSLLGSFSGNTIYF
>TRBJ2-3|.|TRBV9
CASSVPPDTQYF
>TRBJ2-7|.|TRBV6-5
CASNYRGSYEQYF